These 28 T cell receptor beta chains came from one sample sequenced in a study of somatic mutations in cytotoxic T cells in rheumatoid arthritis. Some clones are missing from TCRdb's copy, which holds only in-frame ones; the method was immunoSEQ multiplex PCR. The repertoire holds tens of thousands of clones, with approximately 82% as singletons. Sequenced: CD8+ T cells sorted from blood. These receptors were obtained from an adult with rheumatoid arthritis.

The CDR3, as DNA: TGTGCCAGCAGCCCCCACGTATACCAAGAGACCCAGTACTTC. It yields the protein CASSPHVYQETQYF. The chain joins TRBV5-6 to TRBJ2-5, with D unresolved. Trimming took 4 bases from V and 0 from J, leaving 10 bases between them. Germline CDR1 reads SGHDT; CDR2 reads YYEEEE. The length of the CDR3 is 14 residues.

The gene calls are TRBV13 and TRBJ1-2; D is unclear. The V end lost 5 bases, the J end lost 0 bases, and 13 bases lay between the germline ends. CDR1 and CDR2 (germline): PRHDT, FYEKMQ (reference sequence). The CDR3 runs to 15 residues. The CDR3 bases are TGTGCCAGCAGCCCCAGACCGAGTTCTAACTATGGCTACACCTTC. It specifies CASSPRPSSNYGYTF.

This clone came up once. The gene calls are TRBV6-5 and TRBJ1-1; 7 positions agree with TRBD1. V was pared by 7 bases and J by 5 bases, with 7 bases of the junction left unmatched. Germline loops: CDR1 MNHEY, CDR2 SVGAGI. This CDR3 is 13 amino acids long. The CDR3 DNA is TGTGCCAGCATGTCAGGGGGACTTACTGAAGCTTTCTTT. This translates into CASMSGGLTEAFF.

This clone was seen a handful of times. The genes are TRBV30 and TRBJ1-1, with unresolved D. Germline V gene data show CDR1 as GTSNPN and CDR2 as SVGIG (reference sequence). Trimming took 0 bases from V and 4 from J, leaving 12 bases between them. This CDR3 spans 14 amino acids. CDR3: CAWSVLNGGTEAFF. CDR3 nucleotides: TGTGCCTGGAGTGTACTCAATGGTGGCACTGAAGCTTTCTTT.

The chain employs TRBV5-5 and TRBJ2-7, with D possibly matching TRBD1 (6 bases). V lost 4 bases to trimming and J lost 2 bases, with 13 bases between them. CDR3 length: 14 residues. Germline CDR1 SGHKS, CDR2 YYEKEE (reference sequence). The CDR3 loop reads CASSRTSGAYEQYV. Here the CDR3 DNA reads TGTGCCAGCAGCCGAACCTCAGGGGCCTACGAGCAGTACGTC.

This chain connects TRBV27 to TRBJ2-2; possibly TRBD1 for D (5 bases). This CDR3 comprises 13 residues. Germline CDR1 and CDR2: MNHEY and SMNVEV (reference sequence). V was clipped by 3 bases and J by 4 bases, with 6 bases between them. CDR3 sequence: CASSFQGTGELFF. The CDR3 nucleotides read TGTGCCAGCAGTTTCCAGGGCACCGGGGAGCTGTTTTTT.

The V call is TRBV9, the J call TRBJ2-1, with 12 positions matching TRBD2. J gave up 2 bases and V 4 bases, and 4 bases lay outside the gene matches. This CDR3 region has 16 residues. The germline CDR1 and CDR2 sequences are SGDLS and YYNGEE. CDR3 residues: CASSPRLAGAYNEQFF. In nucleotides, the CDR3 is TGTGCCAGCAGCCCTCGACTAGCGGGAGCCTACAATGAGCAGTTCTTC.

V is TRBV9 and J is TRBJ1-2, with D perhaps matching TRBD1 (6 bases). The ends were cut back, 3 bases at V and 4 bases at J, with 10 bases in the middle. CDR1 is SGDLS and CDR2 is YYNGEE in the germline V gene. The length of the CDR3 is 13 residues. CDR3 in DNA: TGTGCCAGCAGCGCGGGGGCGGCCTATGGCTACACCTTC. It yields the protein CASSAGAAYGYTF.

This chain links TRBV7-6 with TRBJ2-2, with 12 bases aligning to TRBD2. V gave up 5 bases and J gave up 4 bases; unmatched junction bases: 5. The length of the CDR3 is 16 residues. The V gene's germline CDR1 is SGHVS and CDR2 FNYEAQ. CDR3 in DNA: TGTGCCAGCAGCCGGACTAGCGGGATGGGCACCGGGGAGCTGTTTTTT. It specifies CASSRTSGMGTGELFF.

The V gene is TRBV18, the J gene TRBJ1-1; D possibly corresponds to TRBD1 (5 bases). V dropped 3 bases and J dropped 7 bases, with 6 bases sitting between them. The CDR3 is 11 amino acids. Germline CDR1 is KGHSH and CDR2 is LQKENI. The CDR3 bases are TGTGCCAGCTCACCGGGGGGTGAAGCTTTCTTT. Translation: CASSPGGEAFF.

This chain uses TRBV27 with TRBJ2-2; no definite D call. This CDR3 has 12 amino acids. The V end was cut by 3 bases, the J end by 4 bases, with 3 bases between. Germline CDR1 and CDR2: MNHEY and SMNVEV (reference sequence). CDR3 bases: TGTGCCAGCAGTTTGACCACCGGGGAGCTGTTTTTT. Translation gives CASSLTTGELFF.

This clone was counted a single time. The J gene is TRBJ2-1, the V gene TRBV9; the D gene is possibly TRBD2 (5 bases). The CDR3 has 14 residues. Trimming took off 3 bases at V and 2 bases at J, with 9 bases between the two ends. CDR1 is SGDLS and CDR2 is YYNGEE in the germline V gene. The CDR3 is CASSASGTYNEQFF. CDR3 bases: TGTGCCAGCAGCGCCTCCGGGACCTACAATGAGCAGTTCTTC.

The chain is built from TRBV9 and TRBJ2-3, with 7 bases lining up with TRBD2. The CDR3 totals 13 residues. CDR1 and CDR2 from the germline V gene are SGDLS and YYNGEE. Germline trimming cut 0 bases from V and 5 bases from J; bases unmatched to any gene: 0. DNA for the CDR3: TGTGCCAGCAGCGTAGCGGGAGGAGATACGCAGTATTTT. It is translated as CASSVAGGDTQYF.

The gene calls are TRBV9 and TRBJ2-1, with a tentative D call TRBD2 (5 bases). V dropped 3 bases and J dropped 2 bases, with 6 bases sitting between them. CDR1 SGDLS and CDR2 YYNGEE come from the germline V gene. The CDR3 sequence is 13 residues long. CDR3 sequence (DNA): TGTGCCAGCAGCGCGAGGGCCTACAATGAGCAGTTCTTC. Translating gives CASSARAYNEQFF.

The DNA of the CDR3 is TGTGCCAGCAGCGTAGGACAGGGCCCCCTACAACTCCACTTT. It is translated as CASSVGQGPLQLHF. The chain recombines TRBV9 with TRBJ1-6, with 7 nucleotides matching TRBD1. J gave up 16 bases and V 0 bases, and 10 bases lay outside the gene matches. This CDR3 spans 14 amino acids. Germline CDR1 SGDLS, CDR2 YYNGEE.

The V and J genes are TRBV6-5 and TRBJ2-5; no clear D gene. In germline, CDR1 is MNHEY, CDR2 SVGAGI. Trimming removed 7 bases at V and 7 bases at J, with 10 bases between. CDR3 length: 11 amino acids. CDR3: CASTSLGTQYF. CDR3 DNA sequence: TGTGCCAGCACCTCGCTGGGGACCCAGTACTTC.

The chain carries TRBV6-5 and TRBJ2-7, with D hard to call. The length of the CDR3 is 13 residues. V dropped 3 bases and J dropped 4 bases, with 10 bases sitting between them. Germline assignment: CDR1 MNHEY and CDR2 SVGAGI. CDR3 residues: CASSYRQNYEQYV. The CDR3 DNA is TGTGCCAGCAGTTATAGGCAGAATTACGAGCAGTACGTC.

This chain connects TRBV9 to TRBJ1-4, with a possible D match to TRBD1 (6 bases). CDR3 length: 13 residues. Germline CDR1 and CDR2: SGDLS and YYNGEE. V lost 5 bases, J lost 16 bases, and 21 bases lay in between. CDR3: CASSPTMGGEAFF. The DNA of the CDR3 is TGTGCCAGCAGTCCCACGATGGGGGGCGAGGCGTTTTTT.

This rearrangement joins TRBV4-2 to TRBJ2-7; D call uncertain. This CDR3 is built from 13 residues. The germline V gene has CDR1 LGHNA and CDR2 YNFKEQ. The V and J ends lost 4 bases and 0 bases respectively, with 7 bases between them. CDR3 nucleotides: TGTGCCAGCAGCCCTCCCTACTCCTACGAGCAGTACTTC. Protein sequence: CASSPPYSYEQYF.

The CDR3 DNA follows: TGTGCCAGCAGTTTAGACCCCCTGGGGAATCAGCCCCAGCATTTT. This codes for CASSLDPLGNQPQHF. V and J are TRBV27 and TRBJ1-5; D unresolved. This CDR3 region has 15 residues. V lost 2 bases to trimming and J lost 4 bases, with 12 bases between them. Germline CDR1 and CDR2: MNHEY and SMNVEV (reference sequence).

The V call is TRBV19, the J call TRBJ1-4, with D possibly matching TRBD1 (5 bases). This CDR3 has 15 amino acids. Germline loops: CDR1 LNHDA, CDR2 SQIVND (reference sequence). V dropped 2 bases and J dropped 5 bases, with 12 bases sitting between them. In nucleotides, the CDR3 is TGTGCCAGTAGTATAAGGAGACAGAAGAATGAAAAACTGTTTTTT. Translating gives CASSIRRQKNEKLFF.

This chain uses TRBV18 with TRBJ1-2, with TRBD1 identical over 8 bases. Losses at the gene ends were 4 bases for V and 3 bases for J; bases not matched to a gene: 7. CDR1 is KGHSH and CDR2 is LQKENI in the germline V gene. This CDR3 comprises 15 residues. Written as DNA, the CDR3 is TGTGCCAGCTCACTAAGGACAGGGCTAGACTATGGCTACACCTTC. Translating it yields CASSLRTGLDYGYTF.

Only a few counts were recorded for this clone. The chain links TRBV29-1 to TRBJ2-7; 8 nucleotides align to TRBD2. The CDR3 totals 12 residues. V shed 6 bases and J 8 bases; nucleotides not matched to a gene: 9. Looked up from germline, CDR1 is SQVTM and CDR2 is ANQGSEA. CDR3 nucleotide sequence: TGCAGCGTCGCAAGCGGGAGTTCACAGCAGTACTTC. It encodes CSVASGSSQQYF.

This clone was counted a few times. J is TRBJ2-1 and V is TRBV23-1, with TRBD2 identical over 9 bases. TRBV23-1 is an ORF, with its function uncertain. J lost 7 bases, V lost 0 bases, and 10 bases had no gene match. The CDR3 runs to 17 residues. For the CDR3, the DNA is TGCGCCAGCAGTCAATCCGAAGCGGGAGGAAGGGTTAATGAGCAGTTCTTC. Protein: CASSQSEAGGRVNEQFF.

The chain is built from TRBV7-6 and TRBJ1-4; 7 bases fit TRBD1. The CDR3 has 15 amino acids. The germline V gene encodes CDR1 SGHVS and CDR2 FNYEAQ. The V segment lost 1 base and the J segment 8 bases; nucleotides outside the gene matches: 7. CDR3 sequence reads: CASSLGDRVWEKLFF. The CDR3 coding sequence is TGTGCCAGCAGCTTAGGAGACAGGGTCTGGGAAAAACTGTTTTTT.

The chain recombines TRBV21-1 with TRBJ1-1; TRBD1, the D gene given by the table, was not confirmed from the DNA. TRBV21-1 is a listed pseudogene. The CDR3 totals 16 residues. CDR3: CASRKGDRGSNTEAFF. The CDR3 DNA reads as TGTGCCAGCAGGAAAGGGGACAGGGGCTCGAACACTGAAGCTTTCTTT.

V gene TRBV25-1 combines with J gene TRBJ1-2; 7 bases line up with TRBD1. Trimming at V came to 2 bases and at J to 4 bases, leaving 16 bases not matched to a gene. From germline, CDR1 is MGHDK and CDR2 SYGVNS. This CDR3 has 18 amino acids. The CDR3: CASSERVPSGTELYGYTF. For the CDR3, the DNA is TGTGCCAGCAGTGAACGGGTGCCCTCTGGGACAGAGCTCTATGGCTACACCTTC.

The chain employs TRBV6-1 and TRBJ2-5; TRBD2 aligns across 10 bases. V lost 1 base and J lost 4; bases outside the gene matches: 12. Germline CDR1 MNHNS, CDR2 SASEGT. This CDR3 has 18 amino acids. The CDR3 DNA reads as TGTGCCAGCAGTGAAGTGTTTTGGTCTAGCGGGAGAACAGAGACCCAGTACTTC. Encoded protein: CASSEVFWSSGRTETQYF.